This T cell receptor (beta chain) was sequenced for a study of T cells in Graves' hyperthyroidism and ophthalmopathy. Study observations and caveats: Ophthalmopathy and stable hyperthyroidism were told apart by a 13 V-J model. Most clonotypes that expanded in the thyroid above 0.001 also showed up in blood. Ophthalmopathy, as predicted by the model, came a median roughly 6.5 months after the prediction.

This clonotype occurred a few times. What it binds is not known. Thyroid ultrasound, orbital computed tomography, clinical symptoms, and serum thyroxine and TRAb underpinned diagnoses. RNA transcripts gave rise to amplified TCR beta CDR3 regions. TCR CDR3 underwent first-round RT-PCR with the HTBI primer set. From the multiplex PCR reads, TCRdb called clonotypes with MiXCR, one entry per CDR3 protein. The sample shows fewer than 650,000 distinct CDR3 sequences, 40% to 55% of them seen only once. Source material: peripheral blood or thyroid tissue (not recorded which). This TCR was recovered from an adult woman with Graves' disease, either hyperthyroidism or ophthalmopathy (not recorded which).

CDR3 amino acids: CASSSQTGPYEQYF. The CDR3 DNA is TGTGCCAGCAGCTCCCAGACAGGGCCCTACGAGCAGTACTTC. This chain joins TRBV7-9 and TRBJ2-5; TRBD1 aligns across 7 bases. Judging by the DNA end, TRBJ2-7 fits better; the J call may be wrong. The CDR3 totals 14 residues. Looked up from germline, CDR1 is SEHNR and CDR2 is FQNEAQ (reference sequence).